This T cell receptor (beta chain) was found in a study of T cell responses to AZD1222 COVID-19 vaccine. Trimming pared 4 bases from V and 0 bases from J, leaving 13 bases between. This CDR3 is 16 amino acids long. Germline loops: CDR1 KGHSH, CDR2 LQKENI. The assay was immunoSEQ multiplex PCR, and TCRdb's table has in-frame clones only and misses some. The sample lists over 100,000 clones; 75% to 90% were seen once. Study-level points and caveats: Just a handful of AZD1222 recipients tested seropositive at baseline.

As concerns this clone: The antigen is undetermined.

The chain joins TRBV18 to TRBJ2-1; tentatively, D is TRBD2 (5 bases). The TCR originated in an adult in good health. The sequenced sample was peripheral blood, obtained on day 0 of AZD1222 vaccination. This chain's CDR3 is CASSLNSASSYNEQFF. In DNA form, the CDR3 reads TGTGCCAGCTCACTCAATAGCGCGAGCTCCTACAATGAGCAGTTCTTC.